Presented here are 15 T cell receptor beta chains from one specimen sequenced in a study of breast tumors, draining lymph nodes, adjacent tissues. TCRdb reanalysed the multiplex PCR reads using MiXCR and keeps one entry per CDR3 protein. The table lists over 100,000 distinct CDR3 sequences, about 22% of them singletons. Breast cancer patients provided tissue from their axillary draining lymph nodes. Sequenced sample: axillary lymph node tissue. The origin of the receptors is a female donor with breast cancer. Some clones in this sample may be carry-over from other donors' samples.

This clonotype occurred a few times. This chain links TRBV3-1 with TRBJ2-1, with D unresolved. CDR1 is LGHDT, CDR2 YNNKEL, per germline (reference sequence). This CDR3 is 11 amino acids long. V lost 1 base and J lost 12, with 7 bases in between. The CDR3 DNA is TGTGCCAGCAGCCAAGGGCCGTGGCAGTTCTTC. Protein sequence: CASSQGPWQFF.

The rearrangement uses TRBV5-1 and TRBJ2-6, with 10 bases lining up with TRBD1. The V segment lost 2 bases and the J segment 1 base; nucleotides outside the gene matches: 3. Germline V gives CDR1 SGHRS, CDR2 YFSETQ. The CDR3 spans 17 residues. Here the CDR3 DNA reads TGCGCCAGCAGCTTTGACAGGGGGCTTTCTGGGGCCAACGTCCTGACTTTC. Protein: CASSFDRGLSGANVLTF.

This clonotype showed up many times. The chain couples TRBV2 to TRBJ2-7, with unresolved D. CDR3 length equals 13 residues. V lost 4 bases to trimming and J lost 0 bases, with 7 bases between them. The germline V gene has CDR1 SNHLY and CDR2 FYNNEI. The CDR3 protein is CASSVTSSYEQYF. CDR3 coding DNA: TGTGCCAGCAGTGTAACCAGCTCCTACGAGCAGTACTTC.

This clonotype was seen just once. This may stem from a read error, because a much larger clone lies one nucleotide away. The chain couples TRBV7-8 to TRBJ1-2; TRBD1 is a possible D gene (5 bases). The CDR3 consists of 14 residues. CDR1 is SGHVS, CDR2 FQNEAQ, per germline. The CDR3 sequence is CASNLAWGTGGYTF. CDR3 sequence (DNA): TGTGCCAGCAACTTAGCGTGGGGGACGGGTGGCTACACCTTC. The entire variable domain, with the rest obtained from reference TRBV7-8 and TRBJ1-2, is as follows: GAGVSQSPRYKVAKRGQDVALRCDPISGHVSLFWYQQALGQGPEFLTYFQNEAQLDKSGLPSDRFFAERPEGSVSTLKIQRTQQEDSAVYLCASNLAWGTGGYTFGSGTRLTVV.

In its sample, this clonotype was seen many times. The CDR3 DNA follows: TGTGCCAGCAGTTTCTTGGCACTAGCGGAGCAAAATACGCAGTATTTT. This translates into CASSFLALAEQNTQYF. The chain is built from TRBV28 and TRBJ2-3; TRBD2 matches 8 bases. The V and J ends lost 3 bases and 7 bases, in that order; junction bases with no gene match: 12. The germline V gene has CDR1 MDHEN and CDR2 SYDVKM. The CDR3 covers 16 residues.

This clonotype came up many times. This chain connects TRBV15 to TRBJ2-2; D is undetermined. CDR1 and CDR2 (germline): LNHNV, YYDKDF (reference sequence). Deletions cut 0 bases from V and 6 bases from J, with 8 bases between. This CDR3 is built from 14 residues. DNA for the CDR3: TGTGCCACCAGCAGAGAACCTGATCCCGGGGAGCTGTTTTTT. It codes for CATSREPDPGELFF.

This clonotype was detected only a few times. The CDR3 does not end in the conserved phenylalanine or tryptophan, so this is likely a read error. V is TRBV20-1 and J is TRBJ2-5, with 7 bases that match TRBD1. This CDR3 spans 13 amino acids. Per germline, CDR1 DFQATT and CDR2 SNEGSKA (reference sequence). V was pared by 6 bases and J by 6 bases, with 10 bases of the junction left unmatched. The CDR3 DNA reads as TGCAGTGCACCTCAGACAGGGCTGAAGACCCAGTACCTC. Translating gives CSAPQTGLKTQYL.

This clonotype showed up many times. The CDR3: CSASSSSYEQYF. As DNA, the CDR3 is TGCAGTGCTAGCTCCAGCTCCTACGAGCAGTACTTC. The chain carries TRBV20-1 and TRBJ2-7; D gene ambiguous. CDR1 and CDR2 from the germline V gene are DFQATT and SNEGSKA (reference sequence). The CDR3 totals 12 residues. V dropped 3 bases and J dropped 0 bases, with 6 bases sitting between them.

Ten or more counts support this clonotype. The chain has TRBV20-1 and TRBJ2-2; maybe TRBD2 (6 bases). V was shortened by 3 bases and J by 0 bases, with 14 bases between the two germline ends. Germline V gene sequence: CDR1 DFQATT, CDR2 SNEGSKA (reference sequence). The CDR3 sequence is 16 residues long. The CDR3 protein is CSAREGRYSNTGELFF. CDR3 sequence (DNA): TGCAGTGCTAGGGAGGGACGGTATTCGAACACCGGGGAGCTGTTTTTT.

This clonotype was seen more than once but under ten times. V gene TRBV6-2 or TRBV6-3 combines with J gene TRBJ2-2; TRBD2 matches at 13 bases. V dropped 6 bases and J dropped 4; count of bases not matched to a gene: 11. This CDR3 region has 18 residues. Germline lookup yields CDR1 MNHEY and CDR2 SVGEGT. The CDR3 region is CASSRGTSGKGFTGELFF. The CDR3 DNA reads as TGTGCCAGCAGCCGAGGGACTAGCGGGAAAGGTTTCACCGGGGAGCTGTTTTTT.

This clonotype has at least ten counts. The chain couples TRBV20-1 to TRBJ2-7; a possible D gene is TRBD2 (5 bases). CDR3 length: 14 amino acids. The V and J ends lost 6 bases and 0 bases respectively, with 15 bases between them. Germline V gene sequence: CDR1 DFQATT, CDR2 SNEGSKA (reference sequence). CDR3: CSAAPGLFSYEQYF. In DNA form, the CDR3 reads TGCAGTGCGGCACCCGGACTTTTCTCCTACGAGCAGTACTTC.

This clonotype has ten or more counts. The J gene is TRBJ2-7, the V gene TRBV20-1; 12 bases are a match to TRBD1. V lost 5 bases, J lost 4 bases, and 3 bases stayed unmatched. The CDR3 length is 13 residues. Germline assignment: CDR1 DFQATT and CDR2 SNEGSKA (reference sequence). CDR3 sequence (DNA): TGCAGTGCTGGGACAGGGGGCAGGTACGAGCAGTACTTC. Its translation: CSAGTGGRYEQYF.

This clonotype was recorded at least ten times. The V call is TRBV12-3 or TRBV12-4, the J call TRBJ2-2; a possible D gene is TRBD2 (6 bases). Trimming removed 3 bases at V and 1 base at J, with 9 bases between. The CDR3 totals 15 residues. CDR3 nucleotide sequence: TGTGCCAGCAGTTTTCTCGGGAGGAACACCGGGGAGCTGTTTTTT. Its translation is CASSFLGRNTGELFF.

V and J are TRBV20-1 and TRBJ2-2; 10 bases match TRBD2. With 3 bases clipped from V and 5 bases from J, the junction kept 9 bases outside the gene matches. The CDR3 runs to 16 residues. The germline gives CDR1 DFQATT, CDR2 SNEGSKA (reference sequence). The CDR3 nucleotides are TGCAGTGCTAGGCCGCTAGCGGGAGATCGGACCGGGGAGCTGTTTTTT. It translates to CSARPLAGDRTGELFF.

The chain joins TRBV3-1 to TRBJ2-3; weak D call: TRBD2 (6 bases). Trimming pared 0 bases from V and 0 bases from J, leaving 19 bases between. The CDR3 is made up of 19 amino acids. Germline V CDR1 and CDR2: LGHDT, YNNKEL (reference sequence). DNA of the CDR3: TGTGCCAGCAGCCAAGACGCAATAGCGGCACGCTTTAGCACAGATACGCAGTATTTT. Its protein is CASSQDAIAARFSTDTQYF.